Included here is one T cell receptor beta chain sequence, with context. Its antigen is unknown. Its ends do not fully match the called genes, so a read error is possible. Germline V gene sequence: CDR1 SGHTA, CDR2 FQGNSA. This CDR3 has 12 amino acids. This specimen comes from a study of pediatric ulcerative colitis. Study-wide results and caveats: No controls had the two rectal clonotypes shared by ulcerative colitis patients. In rectum, acute severe colitis had expanded clones and less diversity. Repertoires came from total lymphocyte DNA, not specific subsets.

At colonoscopy, a blood sample was also collected. Libraries were prepared by immunoSEQ multiplex PCR; TCRdb keeps only in-frame clonotypes and omits some of them. The sample contains 57,000 or so clones, approximately 87% of which appear only once. The clonotype was recovered from a boy between 10 and 17 years old who was a control in a study of pediatric ulcerative colitis. The material sequenced was blood. The chain is built from TRBV7-2 and TRBJ1-2; TRBD1 might be the D (5 bases). This CDR3 is CASSLARDGYDF. The CDR3 nucleotides are TGTGCCAGCAGCTTAGCAAGGGACGGATACGACTTC.